This T cell receptor beta chain emerged from a study of T cell responses to AZD1222 COVID-19 vaccine. The study's findings and limits: Most donors were white British, females outnumbered males, and clonal diversity was possibly underestimated. Spike-specific TCR breadth and depth grew following two AZD1222 doses. The study identified only five or six AZD1222 recipients as seropositive at baseline.

Pooling was applied to second doses at about 4 or about 12 weeks. Here immunoSEQ multiplex PCR was the method, and the copy in TCRdb shows in-frame clones only, minus some. The table shows approximately 96,000 clones, with 90% to 95% occurring only once. CDR3 size: 13 residues. Deletions cut 3 bases from V and 5 bases from J, with 8 bases between. Germline values: CDR1 DFQATT, CDR2 SNEGSKA (reference sequence). Comment on this clone: Its target is unknown.

This chain connects TRBV20-1 to TRBJ1-6; D gene unclear. The material sequenced was peripheral blood, taken 28 days after the second AZD1222 dose. This clonotype was obtained from an adult who received the AZD1222 COVID-19 vaccine. DNA of the CDR3: TGCAGTGCTAGTAGCCAGGATAATTCACCCCTCCACTTT. Protein product: CSASSQDNSPLHF.